This T cell receptor (beta chain) is from a study of cytomegalovirus exposure and HLA in healthy donors. Overall study findings and caveats: The classifier reportedly diagnosed cytomegalovirus status with high specificity and sensitivity.

The PCR had 60 Vbeta and 13 Jbeta primers. The assay was immunoSEQ multiplex PCR, and TCRdb's table has in-frame clones only and misses some. The sample consists of some 95,000 clones, roughly 66% of them appearing once. On this clone: Its cognate antigen is unknown.

Germline V gene data show CDR1 as SGHDT and CDR2 as YYEEEE. This CDR3 has 14 amino acids. V lost 0 bases to trimming and J lost 5 bases, with 9 bases between them. The receptor was isolated from a man aged 25-45 years in good health and CMV-seronegative. This chain joins TRBV5-6 and TRBJ2-1; tentatively, D is TRBD2 (6 bases). Sequencing used PBMCs. CDR3 DNA sequence: TGTGCCAGCAGCTTGGCCGGGGGAAACAATGAGCAGTTCTTC. Translating it yields CASSLAGGNNEQFF.